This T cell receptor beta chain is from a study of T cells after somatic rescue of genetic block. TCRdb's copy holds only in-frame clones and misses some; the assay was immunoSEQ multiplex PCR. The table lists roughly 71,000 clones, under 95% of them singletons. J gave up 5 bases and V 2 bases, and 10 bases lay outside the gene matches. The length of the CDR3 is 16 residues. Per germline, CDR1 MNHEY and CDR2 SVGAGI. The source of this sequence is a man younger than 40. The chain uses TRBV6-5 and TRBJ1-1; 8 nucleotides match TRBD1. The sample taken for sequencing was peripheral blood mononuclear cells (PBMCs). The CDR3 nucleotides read TGTGCCAGCAGTTACGAACAGGGGGAAGTTAGTACTGAAGCTTTCTTT. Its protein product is CASSYEQGEVSTEAFF.